These 21 T cell receptor beta chains came from one sample sequenced in a study of shared clonotypes between healthy human individuals. TCRdb's copy holds only in-frame clones and misses some; the assay was immunoSEQ multiplex PCR. Here the sample spans about 450,000 clones, about 80% being singletons. The sample comprised PBMCs. These receptors all come from a woman in her 40s in good health. Some clones in this sample may be carry-over from other donors' samples.

This clone has a single count. The chain carries TRBV6-6 and TRBJ1-2; D may be TRBD1 (5 bases). Trimming removed 6 bases at V and 6 bases at J, with 11 bases between. This CDR3 has 12 residues. The germline V gene encodes CDR1 MNHNY and CDR2 SVGAGI (reference sequence). In nucleotides, the CDR3 is TGTGCCAGCAGCAGGGTTGGGGATGGCTACACCTTC. Its translation is CASSRVGDGYTF.

This clone has more than one count but fewer than ten. The rearrangement joins TRBV27 to TRBJ2-1, with TRBD2 identical over 14 bases. This CDR3 is built from 15 residues. V dropped 4 bases and J dropped 6; count of bases not matched to a gene: 2. Germline loops: CDR1 MNHEY, CDR2 SMNVEV (reference sequence). The chain's CDR3 is CASSSGTSGSNEQFF. CDR3 bases: TGTGCCAGCAGTTCCGGGACTAGCGGGAGCAATGAGCAGTTCTTC.

The chain employs TRBV11-2 and TRBJ1-3; tentatively, D is TRBD1 (5 bases). With 5 bases removed from V and 3 bases from J, the gap between germline ends came to 11 bases. This CDR3 spans 14 amino acids. CDR1 is SGHAT, CDR2 FQNNGV, per germline. The CDR3 DNA reads TGTGCCAGCAGCCGAGACAGAAATGGAAACACCATATATTTT. It encodes CASSRDRNGNTIYF.

Concerning this clone itself: A far bigger clonotype differs at one base, so this is likely a read error. The V and J genes are TRBV7-3 and TRBJ2-1; TRBD2 matches 9 bases. Germline lookup yields CDR1 SGHTA and CDR2 FQGTGA. The CDR3 runs 15 residues. V dropped 3 bases and J dropped 0; count of bases not matched to a gene: 0. CDR3 coding DNA: TGTGCCAGCAGCTTTAGCGGGGGCTCCTACAATGAGCAGTTCTTC. Its protein is CASSFSGGSYNEQFF.

V usage is TRBV29-1 and J usage is TRBJ2-1, with no clear D. Trimming left V 5 bases short and J 7 bases short, with 9 bases between. This CDR3 is 11 amino acids long. Germline V gene lookup returns CDR1 SQVTM and CDR2 ANQGSEA. CDR3 in amino acids: CSVPKGNEQFF. The CDR3 DNA reads TGCAGCGTTCCCAAGGGAAATGAGCAGTTCTTC.

About this clone: Compared with germline, one end of the junction differs, possibly owing to a read error. Other nucleotide sequences in the sample specify the same CDR3. The genes are TRBV6-5 and TRBJ2-7, with D tentatively TRBD2 (6 bases). The CDR3 spans 14 residues. Germline values: CDR1 MNHEY, CDR2 SVGAGI. For the CDR3, the DNA is TGTGCTAGCAGTCGGGACTTTGTCACCTACGAGCAGTACTTC. It yields the protein CASSRDFVTYEQYF.

The chain has TRBV5-5 and TRBJ2-1; D possibly uses TRBD1 or TRBD2 (6 bases each). CDR3 length: 16 residues. CDR1 is SGHKS, CDR2 YYEKEE, per germline (reference sequence). V was shortened by 5 bases and J by 6 bases, with 21 bases between the two germline ends. The DNA of the CDR3 is TGTGCCAGCAGTCCTTATAGCTGGACAGCGGGCAATGAGCAGTTCTTC. This codes for CASSPYSWTAGNEQFF.

The chain carries TRBV11-3 and TRBJ2-3; D call uncertain. Germline CDR1 is SGHNT and CDR2 is YENEEA. Trimming left V 1 base short and J 6 bases short, with 11 bases between. The CDR3 consists of 14 residues. This CDR3 reads CASSLAHHADTQYF. CDR3 DNA sequence: TGTGCCAGCAGCTTAGCGCATCATGCGGATACGCAGTATTTT.

This chain's CDR3 is CASSREQREEGTQYF. In nucleotides, the CDR3 is TGTGCCAGCAGCCGCGAGCAGCGGGAGGAAGGGACGCAGTATTTT. The chain combines TRBV4-2 with TRBJ2-3, with TRBD2 matching over 9 bases. The CDR3 consists of 15 residues. In germline, CDR1 is LGHNA, CDR2 YNFKEQ. V lost 4 bases and J lost 9; bases outside the gene matches: 11.

The genes are TRBV15 and TRBJ1-5; D not resolved. The length of the CDR3 is 14 residues. V lost 1 base and J 3 bases, leaving 7 bases between the germline ends. Per germline, CDR1 LNHNV and CDR2 YYDKDF (reference sequence). The CDR3 region is CATSRVQVNQPQHF. The CDR3 DNA sequence: TGTGCCACCAGCAGAGTCCAGGTCAATCAGCCCCAGCATTTT.

The gene calls are TRBV7-8 and TRBJ1-2, with D perhaps matching TRBD1 (6 bases). Germline V gene lookup returns CDR1 SGHVS and CDR2 FQNEAQ. V lost 1 base and J lost 5, with 20 bases in between. This CDR3 has 17 residues. CDR3 protein: CASSLGRTVSIYYGYTF. The CDR3, as DNA: TGTGCCAGCAGCTTAGGCCGGACAGTTTCAATTTATTATGGCTACACCTTC.

V is TRBV7-9 and J is TRBJ2-4; 7 bases fit TRBD1. From germline, CDR1 is SEHNR and CDR2 FQNEAQ (reference sequence). Trimming removed 2 bases from V and 5 bases from J; junction bases left unmatched: 6. This CDR3 is built from 15 residues. CDR3 in DNA: TGTGCCAGCAGCTTAAGGGGACAGCCCCAAAACATTCAGTACTTC. Translation: CASSLRGQPQNIQYF.

V gene TRBV5-6 combines with J gene TRBJ2-6; D not resolved. Trimming pared 0 bases from V and 0 bases from J, leaving 13 bases between. The germline V gene has CDR1 SGHDT and CDR2 YYEEEE. The CDR3 consists of 18 residues. CDR3 DNA sequence: TGTGCCAGCAGCTTGGGAGGCCCTATCGCCTCTGGGGCCAACGTCCTGACTTTC. Translating it yields CASSLGGPIASGANVLTF.

This clone was picked up one time. V and J are TRBV21-1 and TRBJ2-3; TRBD2, the D gene given by the table, was not confirmed from the DNA. TRBV21-1 is designated a pseudogene. This CDR3 spans 17 amino acids. This CDR3 is CASGGTSGRASEDTQYF. DNA for the CDR3: TGTGCCAGCGGCGGGACTAGCGGGAGGGCATCCGAAGATACGCAGTATTTT.

This clone was detected only once. The CDR3 spells CASSELGSYGYTF. The CDR3 nucleotides read TGTGCCAGCAGTGAATTAGGGAGCTATGGCTACACCTTC. The J gene is TRBJ1-2, the V gene TRBV6-1; D gene ambiguous. This CDR3 has 13 residues. Germline CDR1 is MNHNS and CDR2 is SASEGT. Trimming removed 2 bases at V and 4 bases at J, with 8 bases between.

CDR3 region: CASSPPAGQGVQPQHF. Written as DNA, the CDR3 is TGTGCCAGCTCACCACCCGCAGGACAGGGAGTTCAGCCCCAGCATTTT. V and J are TRBV18 and TRBJ1-5, with 8 bases fitting TRBD1. CDR3 length equals 16 residues. Trimming cost V 0 bases and J 6 bases; bases outside gene matches: 7. Germline-derived CDR1 and CDR2 are KGHSH and LQKENI.

Concerning this clone itself: Possible read error: a much larger clone is one base away. Additional DNA sequences in this sample encode the identical CDR3. This sequence joins TRBV27 and TRBJ2-1, with D unclear. V shed 5 bases and J shed 4 bases, with 12 bases lying between them. The CDR3 runs 14 residues. Per germline, CDR1 MNHEY and CDR2 SMNVEV (reference sequence). The CDR3 here is CASSKAPLYNEQFF. CDR3 DNA: TGTGCCAGCAGTAAGGCCCCTCTATACAATGAGCAGTTCTTC.

This clone is a singleton in its sample. The J gene is TRBJ1-1, the V gene TRBV5-5, with D unresolved. This CDR3 contains 11 residues. Trimming stripped 4 bases from V and 8 bases from J, with 9 bases between. Looked up from germline, CDR1 is SGHKS and CDR2 is YYEKEE (reference sequence). The CDR3 spells CASSPGAEAFF. CDR3 DNA: TGTGCCAGCAGCCCGGGAGCCGAAGCTTTCTTT. Filled out from reference TRBV5-5 and TRBJ1-1, the complete variable domain reads DAGVTQSPTHLIKTRGQQVTLRCSPISGHKSVSWYQQVLGQGPQFIFQYYEKEERGRGNFPDRFSARQFPNYSSELNVNALLLGDSALYLCASSPGAEAFFGQGTRLTVV.

V usage is TRBV5-8 and J usage is TRBJ2-7, with D possibly matching TRBD2 (5 bases). The length of the CDR3 is 15 residues. The germline V gene encodes CDR1 SGHTS and CDR2 YDEGEE. Trimming shortened V by 4 bases and J by 5 bases, and 19 bases separated the two germline ends. The chain's CDR3 is CASSQEMGFGNEQYF. Written as DNA, the CDR3 is TGTGCCAGCAGCCAAGAAATGGGATTCGGGAACGAGCAGTACTTC.

The CDR3 nucleotides read TGTGCCAGCAGCGAGGATCCGGCTCGTGAGCAGTTCTTC. As protein: CASSEDPAREQFF. This chain connects TRBV7-3 to TRBJ2-1; D ambiguous. The CDR3 is 13 residues long. Trimming left V 5 bases short and J 9 bases short, with 14 bases between. CDR1 and CDR2 (germline): SGHTA, FQGTGA.

The CDR3 spells CASSPLRGQNTEAFF. The CDR3 nucleotides read TGTGCCAGCTCACCCTTAAGGGGGCAAAACACTGAAGCTTTCTTT. This chain joins TRBV18 and TRBJ1-1; 7 bases align to TRBD1. The CDR3 runs 15 residues. Trimming cost V 3 bases and J 2 bases; bases outside gene matches: 6. The germline V gene has CDR1 KGHSH and CDR2 LQKENI. The full variable domain, in which reference TRBV18 and TRBJ1-1 provide the parts outside the CDR3, is NAGVMQNPRHLVRRRGQEARLRCSPMKGHSHVYWYRQLPEEGLKFMVYLQKENIIDESGMPKERFSAEFPKEGPSILRIQQVVRGDSAAYFCASSPLRGQNTEAFFGQGTRLTVV.